The 3 T cell receptor beta chains below come from one sample, sequenced in a study of tumor T cells in aggressive B-cell lymphoma. The assay was immunoSEQ multiplex PCR, and TCRdb's table has in-frame clones only and misses some. In the table there are 9,300 or so clones, around 85% of which are singletons. The sample taken for sequencing was tumor tissue. The receptors stem from an adult with diffuse large B cell lymphoma.

The CDR3 reads CASSLDGTLNTGELFF. In DNA form, the CDR3 reads TGTGCCAGCAGCTTAGACGGGACTCTAAACACCGGGGAGCTGTTTTTT. V usage is TRBV7-2 and J usage is TRBJ2-2; D possibly corresponds to TRBD2 (6 bases). The CDR3 is 16 residues long. The germline V and J ends were trimmed by 1 base and 2 bases, with 11 bases remaining between them. Germline lookup yields CDR1 SGHTA and CDR2 FQGNSA.

The J gene is TRBJ2-5, the V gene TRBV20-1; 8 nucleotides align to TRBD2. The J call may be wrong; the DNA end is better matched by TRBJ2-7. The CDR3 covers 11 residues. Germline V gene data show CDR1 as DFQATT and CDR2 as SNEGSKA (reference sequence). CDR3 region: CSSGSSYEQYF. The CDR3 DNA follows: TGCAGTAGCGGGAGCTCCTACGAGCAGTACTTC.

V and J are TRBV5-1 and TRBJ2-3; TRBD2 matches 13 bases. Germline V CDR1 and CDR2: SGHRS, YFSETQ. J gave up 0 bases and V 0 bases, and 7 bases lay outside the gene matches. This CDR3 is 19 amino acids long. The CDR3 spells CASSLALGLAGVSTDTQYF. CDR3 DNA sequence: TGCGCCAGCAGCTTGGCCCTCGGACTAGCGGGAGTGAGCACAGATACGCAGTATTTT.